Given below is one TCR beta chain in context. Its antigen is still unknown. TCRdb reanalysed the 5' RACE reads using MiXCR and keeps one entry per CDR3 protein. Among 350,000 to 500,000 distinct CDR3 sequences listed, roughly 18% were seen once. V dropped 7 bases and J dropped 4; count of bases not matched to a gene: 10. Germline V CDR1 and CDR2: LNHDA, SQIVND (reference sequence). This CDR3 is 16 amino acids long. These data come from a study of T-cell memory formation after mild COVID-19. Study-wide findings and caveats: Clones that contracted clustered mainly in CM and EM if CD4+ and in EMRA if CD8+. The second-wave clones peaking on day 37 were not confirmed as SARS-CoV-2-specific.

Sequenced material: PBMCs or a T cell subset sorted from them (not recorded which). The V call is TRBV19, the J call TRBJ1-5, with 10 bases that match TRBD1. The source is a man younger than 30 who had mild COVID-19 (a few samples of this study predate the infection). Cell type and time point are not known. CDR3 residues: CASTSPPGQGNQPQHF. The CDR3 nucleotides read TGTGCCAGTACCTCTCCTCCGGGACAGGGGAATCAGCCCCAGCATTTT.